Below, 22 T cell receptor beta chains from the same sample are listed, as sequenced in a study of shared clonotypes between healthy human individuals. Measured with immunoSEQ multiplex PCR; TCRdb has only the in-frame clones, and not every one. The sample comprises roughly 320,000 clones, around 86% of which are singletons, and under 20% rests with the top ten. Sequenced input: memory CD8+ T cells sorted from blood. Sample subset: CD45RO+ cells pooled with CCR7-negative TemRA cells. The receptors stem from a man aged 18-30 years in good health.

The chain joins TRBV28 to TRBJ2-5; D may be TRBD1 (6 bases). CDR1 and CDR2 from the germline V gene are MDHEN and SYDVKM. V was trimmed by 7 bases and J by 5 bases, leaving 23 bases between them. This CDR3 has 16 amino acids. For the CDR3, the DNA is TGTGCCAGCAATGCTCGGACAGCCCTGACGGTGGAGACCCAGTACTTC. The encoded protein is CASNARTALTVETQYF.

The J gene is TRBJ2-7, the V gene TRBV27; possible D gene TRBD2, 6 bases. CDR1 and CDR2 from the germline V gene are MNHEY and SMNVEV (reference sequence). This CDR3 is 14 amino acids long. The ends were cut back, 6 bases at V and 6 bases at J, with 18 bases in the middle. The CDR3: CASRKEGIGLEQYF. The CDR3 coding sequence is TGTGCCAGCAGAAAGGAGGGGATAGGGCTCGAGCAGTACTTC.

The gene calls are TRBV7-9 and TRBJ2-6, with D perhaps TRBD2 (6 bases). The CDR3 covers 18 residues. V lost 1 base and J 1 base, leaving 14 bases between the germline ends. Germline V gives CDR1 SEHNR, CDR2 FQNEAQ (reference sequence). The CDR3 region has the DNA TGTGCCAGCAGCTTAGAATCAGGGACTGCTTCTGGGGCCAACGTCCTGACTTTC. This translates into CASSLESGTASGANVLTF.

The V and J genes are TRBV7-2 and TRBJ2-5; tentatively, D is TRBD2 (5 bases). The CDR3 is made up of 16 amino acids. The V gene's germline CDR1 is SGHTA and CDR2 FQGNSA. V gave up 5 bases and J gave up 3 bases, with 19 bases separating them. Here the CDR3 reads CASSPIFGEKEETQYF. CDR3 in DNA: TGTGCCAGCAGCCCTATCTTCGGGGAAAAAGAAGAGACCCAGTACTTC.

CDR3 DNA: TGCGCCAGCAGCCGGGACTTTGACTCCTACAATGAGCAGTTCTTC. This codes for CASSRDFDSYNEQFF. V gene TRBV5-1 combines with J gene TRBJ2-1; D perhaps matches TRBD2 (6 bases). CDR3 length: 15 amino acids. Trimming shortened V by 4 bases and J by 0 bases, and 11 bases separated the two germline ends. Germline loops: CDR1 SGHRS, CDR2 YFSETQ.

Ten or more counts support this clone. The sample contains more than one DNA sequence encoding this CDR3. J is TRBJ2-7 and V is TRBV4-3, with 7 bases fitting TRBD2. Germline values: CDR1 LGHNA, CDR2 YSLEER. There are 15 residues in the CDR3. V gave up 1 base and J gave up 0 bases; unmatched junction bases: 3. The CDR3 DNA reads TGCGCCAGCAGCCAAGGGGCTAGCGGCTCCTACGAGCAGTACTTC. The encoded protein is CASSQGASGSYEQYF.

A note on this clone: A much larger clone sits a single nucleotide away, making a read error possible. The same CDR3 can be traced to other DNA sequences in this sample. The chain recombines TRBV5-1 with TRBJ2-1; D is ambiguous. Trimming removed 4 bases from V and 0 bases from J, with 5 bases in between. Germline V gene sequence: CDR1 SGHRS, CDR2 YFSETQ. The CDR3 length is 13 residues. DNA of the CDR3: TGCGCCAGCAGCCTGAGCTCCTACAATGAGCAGTTCTTC. Amino acids: CASSLSSYNEQFF.

The rearrangement uses TRBV7-9 and TRBJ2-7, with D perhaps matching TRBD1 (9 bases). The CDR3 runs to 19 residues. Germline values: CDR1 SEHNR, CDR2 FQNEAQ (reference sequence). V lost 3 bases and J 5 bases, leaving 29 bases between the germline ends. CDR3 loop: CASSFPGTGRIAGSNEQYF. The CDR3 DNA sequence: TGTGCCAGCAGCTTCCCCGGGACAGGGAGAATAGCGGGGAGCAACGAGCAGTACTTC.

CDR3 amino acids: CASSLAVGDRAEAFF. In DNA, the CDR3 is TGTGCCAGCAGCTTAGCGGTGGGAGACAGGGCTGAAGCTTTCTTT. This sequence joins TRBV7-9 and TRBJ1-1; 7 bases agree with TRBD1. The CDR3 is made up of 15 amino acids. Losses at the gene ends were 0 bases for V and 6 bases for J; bases not matched to a gene: 7. Germline-derived CDR1 and CDR2 are SEHNR and FQNEAQ (reference sequence). The variable domain in full, with the rest retrieved from reference TRBV7-9 and TRBJ1-1, is DTGVSQNPRHKITKRGQNVTFRCDPISEHNRLYWYRQTLGQGPEFLTYFQNEAQLEKSRLLSDRFSAERPKGSFSTLEIQRTEQGDSAMYLCASSLAVGDRAEAFFGQGTRLTVV.

This sequence joins TRBV7-8 and TRBJ2-7; D unresolved. Deletions cut 2 bases from V and 2 bases from J, with 10 bases between. There are 14 residues in the CDR3. Germline CDR1 SGHVS, CDR2 FQNEAQ. The CDR3 DNA is TGTGCCAGCAGCTTACTTTTAAGCCCCTACGAGCAGTACTTC. It translates to CASSLLLSPYEQYF.

This chain joins TRBV7-2 and TRBJ2-3; D may correspond to TRBD1 or TRBD2 (5 bases each). The CDR3 is made up of 16 amino acids. Germline CDR1 SGHTA, CDR2 FQGNSA. V dropped 4 bases and J dropped 3 bases, with 17 bases sitting between them. The CDR3 region is CASSWPEGIWTDTQYF. In nucleotides, the CDR3 is TGTGCCAGCAGCTGGCCCGAGGGGATATGGACAGATACGCAGTATTTT.

This chain joins TRBV7-9 and TRBJ2-7, with 12 bases aligning to TRBD2. CDR1 and CDR2 (germline): SEHNR, FQNEAQ (reference sequence). This CDR3 has 17 amino acids. Trimming removed 0 bases from V and 4 bases from J; junction bases left unmatched: 7. The CDR3 is CASSLARLAGGPYEQYF. For the CDR3, the DNA is TGTGCCAGCAGCTTAGCGCGTCTAGCGGGAGGGCCATACGAGCAGTACTTC.

The CDR3 is CASSVGGWGDREPREQYF. The CDR3 nucleotides are TGTGCCAGCAGCGTAGGTGGATGGGGGGACAGAGAGCCTAGGGAGCAGTACTTC. The gene calls are TRBV9 and TRBJ2-7; D possibly corresponds to TRBD1 (7 bases). The CDR3 covers 18 residues. Germline lookup yields CDR1 SGDLS and CDR2 YYNGEE. V lost 0 bases, J lost 7 bases, and 26 bases lay in between.

This clone was counted once. The gene calls are TRBV27 and TRBJ1-6, with D possibly matching TRBD1 (6 bases). The CDR3 extends over 17 amino acids. From germline, CDR1 is MNHEY and CDR2 SMNVEV (reference sequence). V lost 5 bases and J lost 7, with 21 bases in between. The CDR3 nucleotides read TGTGCCAGCAGTGTACTCCCCACAGGGTTTGAGAATTCACCCCTCCACTTT. Protein sequence: CASSVLPTGFENSPLHF.

The DNA for the CDR3 is TGTGCCAGCAGCTTCCCCAGGACGGAAACTCTGAACACTGAAGCTTTCTTT. It encodes CASSFPRTETLNTEAFF. The chain carries TRBV7-2 and TRBJ1-1; D remains ambiguous. V gave up 3 bases and J gave up 0 bases, with 17 bases separating them. This CDR3 spans 17 amino acids. Germline V gives CDR1 SGHTA, CDR2 FQGNSA. Using reference TRBV7-2 and TRBJ1-1 for the parts outside the CDR3, the full variable domain is GAGVSQSPSNKVTEKGKDVELRCDPISGHTALYWYRQSLGQGLEFLIYFQGNSAPDKSGLPSDRFSAERTGGSVSTLTIQRTQQEDSAVYLCASSFPRTETLNTEAFFGQGTRLTVV.

This chain connects TRBV2 to TRBJ2-3, with 8 positions matching TRBD2. The germline V gene has CDR1 SNHLY and CDR2 FYNNEI. Losses at the gene ends were 3 bases for V and 0 bases for J; bases not matched to a gene: 8. The CDR3 spans 17 residues. CDR3 DNA: TGTGCCAGCAGTGACCCGACTAGCGCCACTAGCACAGATACGCAGTATTTT. Translation: CASSDPTSATSTDTQYF.

This chain uses TRBV6-1 with TRBJ1-4, with unresolved D. The CDR3 contains 14 residues. V was clipped by 1 base and J by 0 bases, with 3 bases between them. Germline V lookup: CDR1 MNHNS, CDR2 SASEGT. CDR3 in amino acids: CASSEDATNEKLFF. Here the CDR3 DNA reads TGTGCCAGCAGTGAAGATGCAACTAATGAAAAACTGTTTTTT.

The chain combines TRBV28 with TRBJ1-2; D possibly corresponds to TRBD1 (5 bases). Germline V CDR1 and CDR2: MDHEN, SYDVKM. The CDR3 is made up of 15 amino acids. V shed 1 base and J shed 3 bases, with 12 bases lying between them. The CDR3 protein is CASSLLGGGDYGYTF. CDR3 DNA sequence: TGTGCCAGCAGTTTATTGGGTGGAGGGGACTATGGCTACACCTTC.

This rearrangement joins TRBV27 to TRBJ1-2; TRBD1 matches 12 bases. This CDR3 spans 19 amino acids. Germline trimming cut 6 bases from V and 6 bases from J; bases unmatched to any gene: 20. Germline CDR1 is MNHEY and CDR2 is SMNVEV (reference sequence). The chain's CDR3 is CASSSWGTGGAFSKDGYTF. The CDR3 DNA is TGTGCCAGCAGCTCATGGGGGACAGGGGGCGCCTTTAGTAAGGATGGCTACACCTTC.

The J gene is TRBJ2-7, the V gene TRBV29-1, with 12 bases aligning to TRBD2. This CDR3 has 17 residues. Losses at the gene ends were 6 bases for V and 0 bases for J; bases not matched to a gene: 12. Germline V gives CDR1 SQVTM, CDR2 ANQGSEA. The CDR3 is CSVVPRGLAGTSYEQYF. CDR3 sequence (DNA): TGCAGCGTCGTCCCCCGCGGACTAGCGGGAACCTCCTACGAGCAGTACTTC.

This rearrangement joins TRBV25-1 to TRBJ2-1, with TRBD1 matching 11 bases. V lost 4 bases and J lost 8; bases outside the gene matches: 7. Germline CDR1 reads MGHDK; CDR2 reads SYGVNS. The CDR3 contains 15 residues. The CDR3 protein is CASSGGGQGAYEQFF. CDR3 nucleotide sequence: TGTGCCAGCAGTGGTGGAGGACAGGGGGCATATGAGCAGTTCTTC.

This clone was seen more than once but under ten times. This chain joins TRBV13 and TRBJ2-7; D is unclear. The CDR3 sequence is 12 residues long. V dropped 2 bases and J dropped 0 bases, with 2 bases sitting between them. In germline, CDR1 is PRHDT, CDR2 FYEKMQ (reference sequence). The CDR3 DNA reads TGTGCCAGCAGCTTATTCTCCTACGAGCAGTACTTC. This translates into CASSLFSYEQYF.